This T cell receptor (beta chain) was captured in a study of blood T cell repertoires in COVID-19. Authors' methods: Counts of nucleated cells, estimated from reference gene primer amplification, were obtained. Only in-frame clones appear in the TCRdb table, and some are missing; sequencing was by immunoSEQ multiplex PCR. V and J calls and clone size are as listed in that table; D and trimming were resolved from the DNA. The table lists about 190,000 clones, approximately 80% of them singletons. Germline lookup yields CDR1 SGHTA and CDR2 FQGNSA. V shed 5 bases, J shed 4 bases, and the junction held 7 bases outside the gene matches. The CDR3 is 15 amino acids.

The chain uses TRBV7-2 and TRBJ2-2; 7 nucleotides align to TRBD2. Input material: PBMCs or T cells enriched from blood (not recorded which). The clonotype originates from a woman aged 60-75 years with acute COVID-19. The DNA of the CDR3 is TGTGCCAGCAGCACACTAGCGCGTGGCACCGGGGAGCTGTTTTTT. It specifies CASSTLARGTGELFF.